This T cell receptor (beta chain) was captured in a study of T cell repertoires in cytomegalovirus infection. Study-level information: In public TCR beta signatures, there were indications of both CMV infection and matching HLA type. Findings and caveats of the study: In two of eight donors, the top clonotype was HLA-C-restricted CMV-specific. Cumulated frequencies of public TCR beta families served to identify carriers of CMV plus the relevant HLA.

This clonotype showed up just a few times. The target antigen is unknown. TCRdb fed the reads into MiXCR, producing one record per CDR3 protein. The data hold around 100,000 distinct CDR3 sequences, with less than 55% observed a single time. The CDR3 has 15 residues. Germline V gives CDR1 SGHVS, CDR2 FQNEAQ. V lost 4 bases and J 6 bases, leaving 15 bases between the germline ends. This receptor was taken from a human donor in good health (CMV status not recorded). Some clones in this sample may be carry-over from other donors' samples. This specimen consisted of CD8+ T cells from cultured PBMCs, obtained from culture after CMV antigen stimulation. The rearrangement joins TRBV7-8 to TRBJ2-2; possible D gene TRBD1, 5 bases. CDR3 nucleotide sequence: TGTGCCAGCAGCTCCTATGGCAGGGCAGCCGGGGAGCTGTTTTTT. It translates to CASSSYGRAAGELFF. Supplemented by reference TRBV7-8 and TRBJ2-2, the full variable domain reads GAGVSQSPRYKVAKRGQDVALRCDPISGHVSLFWYQQALGQGPEFLTYFQNEAQLDKSGLPSDRFFAERPEGSVSTLKIQRTQQEDSAVYLCASSSYGRAAGELFFGEGSRLTVL.